The 8 T cell receptor beta chains given below trace back to one sample, sequenced in a study of T cell repertoires in cytomegalovirus infection. TCRdb redid the calling of the reads with MiXCR, one entry per CDR3 protein. The table shows about 570,000 distinct CDR3 sequences, with almost 40% occurring only once. These receptors have no identified antigens. The sample in question was cultured PBMCs, obtained from culture after CMV antigen stimulation. The origin of the receptors is a human donor in good health (CMV status not recorded). Some clones in this sample may be carry-over from other donors' samples.

V gene TRBV27 combines with J gene TRBJ2-7; 11 bases agree with TRBD2. CDR3 length: 15 amino acids. Trimming removed 3 bases from V and 4 bases from J; junction bases left unmatched: 5. Germline V gene sequence: CDR1 MNHEY, CDR2 SMNVEV (reference sequence). In DNA, the CDR3 is TGTGCCAGCAGTTTCGGGACTAGCGGAGTGTACGAGCAGTACTTC. Protein: CASSFGTSGVYEQYF.

This clonotype was recorded a few times. This rearrangement joins TRBV20-1 to TRBJ2-7, with a tentative D call TRBD1 (5 bases). The CDR3 contains 14 residues. Germline V gene lookup returns CDR1 DFQATT and CDR2 SNEGSKA (reference sequence). V gave up 2 bases and J gave up 5 bases, with 16 bases separating them. CDR3 in amino acids: CSARLAAQGHEQYF. The CDR3 DNA reads as TGCAGTGCTAGACTCGCCGCCCAGGGCCACGAGCAGTACTTC.

The chain uses TRBV6-2 or TRBV6-3 and TRBJ2-3; D call uncertain. The germline V gene has CDR1 MNHEY and CDR2 SVGEGT. Trimming cost V 6 bases and J 2 bases, with 15 bases left between them. The CDR3 is 15 residues long. The DNA for the CDR3 is TGTGCCAGCAGATCCACCTCCCTCCTCACAGATACGCAGTATTTT. Translation gives CASRSTSLLTDTQYF.

The rearrangement joins TRBV4-3 to TRBJ1-2; D not resolved. The length of the CDR3 is 17 residues. The V and J ends lost 3 bases and 2 bases respectively, with 19 bases between them. Germline CDR1 is LGHNA and CDR2 is YSLEER. Here the CDR3 DNA reads TGCGCCAGCAGCCATTCCGACACCACCCTGGGGAACTATGGCTACACCTTC. This codes for CASSHSDTTLGNYGYTF.

This chain links TRBV6-6 with TRBJ1-3; D not resolved. This CDR3 region has 11 residues. Germline V gene data show CDR1 as MNHNY and CDR2 as SVGAGI (reference sequence). Trimming left V 6 bases short and J 5 bases short, with 5 bases between. The CDR3 coding sequence is TGTGCCAGCAGGATGAGAAACACCATATATTTT. It encodes CASRMRNTIYF.

This clonotype was seen a few times. The CDR3 sequence: CASSEAGTEHYGYTF. In DNA form, the CDR3 reads TGTGCCAGCAGTGAAGCGGGGACAGAGCATTATGGCTACACCTTC. This chain links TRBV6-1 with TRBJ1-2, with TRBD1 matching 7 bases. This CDR3 comprises 15 residues. Germline CDR1 and CDR2: MNHNS and SASEGT. The V gene end was trimmed by 0 bases and the J gene end by 5 bases; junction bases not matched to a gene: 6.

This clonotype was detected once. The chain joins TRBV20-1 to TRBJ2-7; D possibly corresponds to TRBD1 (6 bases). The CDR3 loop spans 11 amino acids. Per germline, CDR1 DFQATT and CDR2 SNEGSKA (reference sequence). CDR3 nucleotides: TGCAAATGGGGGCAGGCCTACGAGCAGTACTTC. This gives the protein CKWGQAYEQYF.

This chain connects TRBV20-1 to TRBJ2-3, with a tentative D call TRBD2 (5 bases). Deletions cut 5 bases from V and 0 bases from J, with 15 bases between. Germline loops: CDR1 DFQATT, CDR2 SNEGSKA (reference sequence). The CDR3 is 15 residues long. CDR3 loop: CSAPSPGSSTDTQYF. The CDR3 DNA reads as TGCAGTGCTCCCTCCCCGGGGAGTAGCACAGATACGCAGTATTTT.